What follows are 9 T cell receptor beta chains derived from one specimen sequenced in a study of CD8+ T cells in alopecia areata. Following extraction, RNA underwent reverse transcription to cDNA, which served as the sequencing template. TCRdb's table, derived via immunoSEQ multiplex PCR, lists solely in-frame clones and lacks some. The profile shows over 200,000 clones, around three fifths of them singletons. The sample was CD4+ T cells sorted from blood, taken at week 0. These receptors all stem from a human donor with alopecia areata.

This CDR3 reads CPGAGEPGELFF. The CDR3 DNA reads as TGTCCAGGGGCCGGAGAACCCGGGGAGCTGTTTTTT. The V gene is TRBV2, the J gene TRBJ2-2, with TRBD1 as a possible D gene (6 bases). The germline V gene has CDR1 SNHLY and CDR2 FYNNEI. The CDR3 length is 12 residues. The variable domain in full, completed from reference TRBV2 and TRBJ2-2, reads EPEVTQTPSHQVTQMGQEVILRCVPISNHLYFYWYRQILGQKVEFLVSFYNNEISEKSEIFDDQFSVERPDGSNFTLKIRSTKLEDSAMYFCPGAGEPGELFFGEGSRLTVL.

The chain uses TRBV5-1 and TRBJ1-4; 8 positions match TRBD1. V lost 4 bases to trimming and J lost 6 bases; unmatched junction nucleotides: 8. This CDR3 spans 15 amino acids. Germline-derived CDR1 and CDR2 are SGHRS and YFSETQ. The CDR3 spells CASSLRTGRDEKLFF. In DNA, the CDR3 is TGCGCCAGCAGCCTGCGGACAGGGAGAGATGAAAAACTGTTTTTT.

CDR3 region: CASTLAGSHEQYF. The CDR3 DNA follows: TGCGCCAGCACCCTTGCAGGGTCCCACGAGCAGTACTTC. The V and J genes are TRBV5-1 and TRBJ2-7; D possibly corresponds to TRBD1 (5 bases). Trimming removed 6 bases from V and 5 bases from J, with 15 bases in between. In germline, CDR1 is SGHRS, CDR2 YFSETQ. The length of the CDR3 is 13 residues.

V is TRBV4-2 and J is TRBJ1-2, with TRBD1 as a possible D gene (6 bases). The CDR3 consists of 15 residues. Trimming cost V 4 bases and J 8 bases, with 20 bases left between them. CDR1 LGHNA and CDR2 YNFKEQ come from the germline V gene. CDR3 sequence: CASSPDNEGRGGYTF. As DNA, the CDR3 is TGTGCCAGCAGCCCCGATAATGAAGGCAGGGGCGGCTACACCTTC.

The gene calls are TRBV19 and TRBJ2-2; 9 bases fit TRBD2. Germline lookup yields CDR1 LNHDA and CDR2 SQIVND (reference sequence). V dropped 4 bases and J dropped 0; count of bases not matched to a gene: 6. CDR3 length: 17 residues. The CDR3 protein is CASSKPGLASNTGELFF. In DNA, the CDR3 is TGTGCCAGTAGTAAGCCGGGACTAGCTTCGAACACCGGGGAGCTGTTTTTT.

CDR3 bases: TGCAGCTTCGGACATGACACCGGGGAGCTGTTTTTT. It specifies CSFGHDTGELFF. The chain carries TRBV29-1 and TRBJ2-2; weak D call: TRBD1 (5 bases). The germline gives CDR1 SQVTM, CDR2 ANQGSEA. The V and J ends lost 8 bases and 3 bases respectively, with 10 bases between them. The CDR3 runs to 12 residues.

The J gene is TRBJ2-2, the V gene TRBV2, with D perhaps matching TRBD1 (6 bases). The V gene lost 6 bases and the J gene lost 6 bases, with 14 bases spanning the gap. CDR3 length: 14 amino acids. CDR1 and CDR2 (germline): SNHLY, FYNNEI. DNA of the CDR3: TGTGCCAGCAGCCTAACAGGGACCGCCGGGGAGCTGTTTTTT. This codes for CASSLTGTAGELFF.

Here the CDR3 DNA reads TGTGCCAGCAGATTAAGGGGGGCGGGAGGCCTCCGCTACGAGCAGTACTTC. It encodes CASRLRGAGGLRYEQYF. The gene calls are TRBV11-2 and TRBJ2-7; 8 nucleotides agree with TRBD2. The CDR3 has 17 residues. CDR1 is SGHAT, CDR2 FQNNGV, per germline. V was pared by 6 bases and J by 3 bases, with 16 bases of the junction left unmatched.

The V and J genes are TRBV7-8 and TRBJ2-7, with TRBD1 as a possible D gene (5 bases). This CDR3 spans 18 amino acids. CDR1 and CDR2 from the germline V gene are SGHVS and FQNEAQ. V lost 2 bases to trimming and J lost 0 bases, with 20 bases between them. CDR3 DNA: TGTGCCAGCAGCTTAATGGGGCCTGCGAGCTACACCTCCTACGAGCAGTACTTC. Translation: CASSLMGPASYTSYEQYF.